This T cell receptor (beta chain) is from a study of OX40 agonist ivuxolimab in advanced cancers. At the level of the study: Checkpoint inhibitors had been given previously to about 38% of patients.

Sequencing used immunoSEQ multiplex PCR; TCRdb keeps in-frame clones, though not all of them. The sample consists of around 68,000 clones, 91% of them appearing once. This clonotype was obtained from an adult with an advanced solid tumor such as melanoma, head and neck, liver or kidney cancer. Sequences were derived from CD4+ or CD8+ T cells sorted from blood, sampled in a trial of the OX40 agonist ivuxolimab.

In nucleotides, the CDR3 is TGTGCCAGCAGGGAGGGTCCGAACACCGGGGAGCTGTTTTTT. Protein product: CASREGPNTGELFF. The chain uses TRBV6-1 and TRBJ2-2, with D possibly TRBD2 on 6 matching bases. Trimming stripped 6 bases from V and 0 bases from J, with 8 bases between. From germline, CDR1 is MNHNS and CDR2 SASEGT. The CDR3 runs to 14 residues.